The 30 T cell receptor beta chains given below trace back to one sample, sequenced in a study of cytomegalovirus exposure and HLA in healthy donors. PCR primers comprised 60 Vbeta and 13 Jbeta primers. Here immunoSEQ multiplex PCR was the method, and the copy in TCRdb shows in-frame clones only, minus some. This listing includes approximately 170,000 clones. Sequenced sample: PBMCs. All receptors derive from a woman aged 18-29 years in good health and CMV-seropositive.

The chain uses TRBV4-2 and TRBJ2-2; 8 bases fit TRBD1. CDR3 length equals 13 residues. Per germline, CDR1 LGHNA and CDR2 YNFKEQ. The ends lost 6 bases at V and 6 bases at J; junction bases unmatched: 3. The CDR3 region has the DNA TGTGCCAGCAGAACGACAGGGGCCGGGGAGCTGTTTTTT. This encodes CASRTTGAGELFF.

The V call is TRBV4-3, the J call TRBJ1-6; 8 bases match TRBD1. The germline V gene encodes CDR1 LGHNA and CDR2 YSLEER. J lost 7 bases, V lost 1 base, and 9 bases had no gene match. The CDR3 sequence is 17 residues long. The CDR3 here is CASSQGAAGGWNSPLHF. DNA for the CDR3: TGCGCCAGCAGCCAAGGGGCGGCAGGGGGCTGGAATTCACCCCTCCACTTT.

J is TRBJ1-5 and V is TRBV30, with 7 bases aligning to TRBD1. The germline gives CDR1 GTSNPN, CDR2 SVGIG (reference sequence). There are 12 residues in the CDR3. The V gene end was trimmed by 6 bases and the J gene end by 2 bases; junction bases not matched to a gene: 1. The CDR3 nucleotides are TGTGCCTGTGGACAGGGCAATCAGCCCCAGCATTTT. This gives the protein CACGQGNQPQHF.

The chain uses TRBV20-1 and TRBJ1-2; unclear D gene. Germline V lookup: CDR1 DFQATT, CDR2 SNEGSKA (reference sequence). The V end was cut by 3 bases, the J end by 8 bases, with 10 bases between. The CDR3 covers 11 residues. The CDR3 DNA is TGCAGTGCTAGGGGCGCGGGGGGCTACACCTTC. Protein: CSARGAGGYTF.

The CDR3 spells CASSSGGQTDSYEQYF. The DNA of the CDR3 is TGTGCCAGCAGCTCCGGGGGGCAAACTGACTCCTACGAGCAGTACTTC. The V gene is TRBV5-5, the J gene TRBJ2-7; maybe TRBD2 (7 bases). The CDR3 is 16 amino acids. With 3 bases removed from V and 0 bases from J, the gap between germline ends came to 16 bases. The germline CDR1 and CDR2 sequences are SGHKS and YYEKEE (reference sequence).

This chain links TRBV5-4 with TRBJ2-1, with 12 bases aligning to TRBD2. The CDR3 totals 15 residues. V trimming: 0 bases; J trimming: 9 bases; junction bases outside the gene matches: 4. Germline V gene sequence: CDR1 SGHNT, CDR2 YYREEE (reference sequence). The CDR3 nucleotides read TGTGCCAGCAGCTTGGGGACTAGCGGGGCTATTGAGCAGTTCTTC. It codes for CASSLGTSGAIEQFF.

The CDR3 sequence is CSAEGGTTEAFF. The CDR3 region has the DNA TGCAGCGCCGAGGGGGGGACCACTGAAGCTTTCTTT. The V gene is TRBV29-1, the J gene TRBJ1-1; D might be TRBD1 (6 bases). V lost 7 bases and J 4 bases, leaving 13 bases between the germline ends. Germline lookup yields CDR1 SQVTM and CDR2 ANQGSEA. There are 12 residues in the CDR3.

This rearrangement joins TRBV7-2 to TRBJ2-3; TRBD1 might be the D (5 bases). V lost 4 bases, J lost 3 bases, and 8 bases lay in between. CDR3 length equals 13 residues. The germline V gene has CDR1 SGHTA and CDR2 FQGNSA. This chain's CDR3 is CASSYKGTDTQYF. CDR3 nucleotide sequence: TGTGCCAGCAGCTACAAGGGGACAGATACGCAGTATTTT.

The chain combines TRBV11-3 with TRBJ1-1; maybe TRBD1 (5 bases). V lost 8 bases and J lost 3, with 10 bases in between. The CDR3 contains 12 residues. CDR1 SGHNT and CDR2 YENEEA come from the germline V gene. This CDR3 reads CASGGMYTEAFF. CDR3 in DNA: TGTGCCAGCGGGGGGATGTACACTGAAGCTTTCTTT.

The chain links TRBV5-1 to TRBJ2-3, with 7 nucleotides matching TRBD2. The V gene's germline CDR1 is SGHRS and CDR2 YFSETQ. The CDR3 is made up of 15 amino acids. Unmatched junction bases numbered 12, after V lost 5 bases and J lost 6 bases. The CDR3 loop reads CASRRDYLSPDTQYF. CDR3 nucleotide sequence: TGCGCCAGCAGGAGGGACTACCTGAGCCCCGATACGCAGTATTTT.

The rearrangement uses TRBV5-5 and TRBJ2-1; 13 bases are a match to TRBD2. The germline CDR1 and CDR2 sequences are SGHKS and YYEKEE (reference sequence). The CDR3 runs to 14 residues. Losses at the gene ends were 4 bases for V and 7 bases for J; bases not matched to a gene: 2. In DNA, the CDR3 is TGTGCCAGCAGCGGGGGACTAGCGGGGAATGAGCAGTTCTTC. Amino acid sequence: CASSGGLAGNEQFF. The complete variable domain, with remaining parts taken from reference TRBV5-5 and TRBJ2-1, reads DAGVTQSPTHLIKTRGQQVTLRCSPISGHKSVSWYQQVLGQGPQFIFQYYEKEERGRGNFPDRFSARQFPNYSSELNVNALLLGDSALYLCASSGGLAGNEQFFGPGTRLTVL.

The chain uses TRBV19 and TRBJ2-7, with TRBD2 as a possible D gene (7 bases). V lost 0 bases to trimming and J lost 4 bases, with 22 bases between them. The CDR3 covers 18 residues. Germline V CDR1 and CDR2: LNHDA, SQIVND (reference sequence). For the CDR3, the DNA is TGTGCCAGTAGTATAGATCTTCGGGGGGCACAGGGTACATACGAGCAGTACTTC. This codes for CASSIDLRGAQGTYEQYF.

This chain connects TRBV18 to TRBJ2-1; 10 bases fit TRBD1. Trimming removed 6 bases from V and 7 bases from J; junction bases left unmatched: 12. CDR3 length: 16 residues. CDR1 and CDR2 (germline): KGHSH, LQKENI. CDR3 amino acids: CASSPRLGQGRNEQFF. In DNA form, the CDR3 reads TGTGCCAGCTCGCCGCGCCTGGGACAGGGGCGGAATGAGCAGTTCTTC.

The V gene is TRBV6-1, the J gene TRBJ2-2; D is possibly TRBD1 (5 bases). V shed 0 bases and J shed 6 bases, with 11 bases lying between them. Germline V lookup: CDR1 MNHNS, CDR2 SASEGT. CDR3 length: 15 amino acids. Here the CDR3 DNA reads TGTGCCAGCAGTGAAGCGGGGCAGGGATCCGGGGAGCTGTTTTTT. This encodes CASSEAGQGSGELFF.

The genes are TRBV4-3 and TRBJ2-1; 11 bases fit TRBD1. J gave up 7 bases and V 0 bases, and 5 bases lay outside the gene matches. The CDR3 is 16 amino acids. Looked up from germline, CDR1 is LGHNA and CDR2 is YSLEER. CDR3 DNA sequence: TGCGCCAGCAGCCAAGATCCGGGGACAGGGGGAAATGAGCAGTTCTTC. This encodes CASSQDPGTGGNEQFF.

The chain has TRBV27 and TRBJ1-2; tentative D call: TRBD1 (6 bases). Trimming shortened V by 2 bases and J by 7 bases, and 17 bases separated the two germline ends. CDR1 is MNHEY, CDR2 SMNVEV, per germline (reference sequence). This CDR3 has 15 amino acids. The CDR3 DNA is TGTGCCAGCAGTTTACGGGGGGGGCGTACGAGTGGCTACACCTTC. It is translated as CASSLRGGRTSGYTF.

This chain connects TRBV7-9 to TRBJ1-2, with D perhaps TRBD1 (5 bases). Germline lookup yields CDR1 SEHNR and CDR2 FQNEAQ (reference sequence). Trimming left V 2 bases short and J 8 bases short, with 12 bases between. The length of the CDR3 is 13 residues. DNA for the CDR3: TGTGCCAGCAGCTTATGGGGGGAAGAAGGCTACACCTTC. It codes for CASSLWGEEGYTF.

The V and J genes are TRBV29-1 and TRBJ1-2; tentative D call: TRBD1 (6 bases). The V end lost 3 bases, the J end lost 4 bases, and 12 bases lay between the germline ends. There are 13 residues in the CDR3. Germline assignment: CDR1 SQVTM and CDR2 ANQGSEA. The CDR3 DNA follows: TGCAGCGTTGAGAACAGGGTGGGCTATGGCTACACCTTC. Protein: CSVENRVGYGYTF.

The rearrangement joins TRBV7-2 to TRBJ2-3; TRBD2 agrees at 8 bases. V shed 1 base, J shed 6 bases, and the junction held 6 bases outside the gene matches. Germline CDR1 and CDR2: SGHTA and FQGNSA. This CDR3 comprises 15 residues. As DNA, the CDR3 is TGTGCCAGCAGCTTAGACAGCGGGGGTACGGATACGCAGTATTTT. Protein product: CASSLDSGGTDTQYF. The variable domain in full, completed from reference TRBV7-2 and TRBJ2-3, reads GAGVSQSPSNKVTEKGKDVELRCDPISGHTALYWYRQSLGQGLEFLIYFQGNSAPDKSGLPSDRFSAERTGGSVSTLTIQRTQQEDSAVYLCASSLDSGGTDTQYFGPGTRLTVL.

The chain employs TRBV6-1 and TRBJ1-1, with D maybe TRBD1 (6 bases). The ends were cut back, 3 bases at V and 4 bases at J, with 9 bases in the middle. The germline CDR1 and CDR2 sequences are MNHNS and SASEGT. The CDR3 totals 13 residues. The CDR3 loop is CASSDRGVTEAFF. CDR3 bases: TGTGCCAGCAGTGACAGGGGAGTCACTGAAGCTTTCTTT.

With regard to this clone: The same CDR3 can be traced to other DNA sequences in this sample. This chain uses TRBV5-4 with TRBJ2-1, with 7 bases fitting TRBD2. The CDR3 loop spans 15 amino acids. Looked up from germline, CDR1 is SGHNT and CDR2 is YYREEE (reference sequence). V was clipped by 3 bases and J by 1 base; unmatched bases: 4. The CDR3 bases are TGTGCCAGCAGCTCGGGACTATCTTCCTACAATGAGCAGTTCTTC. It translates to CASSSGLSSYNEQFF.

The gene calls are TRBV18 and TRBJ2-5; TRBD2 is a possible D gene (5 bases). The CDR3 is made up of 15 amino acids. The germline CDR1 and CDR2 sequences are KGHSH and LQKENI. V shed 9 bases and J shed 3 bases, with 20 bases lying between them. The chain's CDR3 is CASVAGLTVEETQYF. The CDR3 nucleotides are TGTGCCAGTGTTGCCGGACTGACGGTCGAAGAGACCCAGTACTTC. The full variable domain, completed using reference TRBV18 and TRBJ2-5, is NAGVMQNPRHLVRRRGQEARLRCSPMKGHSHVYWYRQLPEEGLKFMVYLQKENIIDESGMPKERFSAEFPKEGPSILRIQQVVRGDSAAYFCASVAGLTVEETQYFGPGTRLLVL.

The CDR3 sequence: CASSEFGLADPTGELFF. The CDR3 DNA follows: TGTGCCAGCAGCGAATTTGGACTAGCGGACCCGACCGGGGAGCTGTTTTTT. The chain employs TRBV7-6 and TRBJ2-2, with 10 bases matching TRBD2. Germline V CDR1 and CDR2: SGHVS, FNYEAQ. The CDR3 has 17 residues. The J segment lost 5 bases and the V segment lost 5 bases, leaving 11 bases of the junction unmatched. Together with reference TRBV7-6 and TRBJ2-2, the CDR3 gives the full variable domain: GAGVSQSPRYKVTKRGQDVALRCDPISGHVSLYWYRQALGQGPEFLTYFNYEAQQDKSGLPNDRFSAERPEGSISTLTIQRTEQRDSAMYRCASSEFGLADPTGELFFGEGSRLTVL.

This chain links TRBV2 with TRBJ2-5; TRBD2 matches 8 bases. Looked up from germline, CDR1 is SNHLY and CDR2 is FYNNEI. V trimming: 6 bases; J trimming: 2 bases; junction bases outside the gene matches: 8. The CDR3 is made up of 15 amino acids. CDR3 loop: CASSGASGRQETQYF. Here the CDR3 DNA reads TGTGCCAGCAGCGGGGCCAGCGGGAGACAAGAGACCCAGTACTTC.

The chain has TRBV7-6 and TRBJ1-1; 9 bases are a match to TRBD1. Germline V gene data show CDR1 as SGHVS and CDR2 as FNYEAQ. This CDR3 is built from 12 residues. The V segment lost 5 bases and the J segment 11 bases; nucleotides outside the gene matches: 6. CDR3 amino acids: CASSPGQGSAFF. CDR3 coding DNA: TGTGCCAGCAGCCCGGGACAGGGAAGCGCTTTCTTT. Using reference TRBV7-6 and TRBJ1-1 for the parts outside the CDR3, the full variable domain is GAGVSQSPRYKVTKRGQDVALRCDPISGHVSLYWYRQALGQGPEFLTYFNYEAQQDKSGLPNDRFSAERPEGSISTLTIQRTEQRDSAMYRCASSPGQGSAFFGQGTRLTVV.

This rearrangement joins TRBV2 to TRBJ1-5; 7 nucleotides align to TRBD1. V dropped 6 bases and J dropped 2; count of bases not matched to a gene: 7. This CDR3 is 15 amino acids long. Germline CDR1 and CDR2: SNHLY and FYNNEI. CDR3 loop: CASRKTGLGNQPQHF. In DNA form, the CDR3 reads TGTGCCAGCAGAAAGACAGGGTTGGGCAATCAGCCCCAGCATTTT.

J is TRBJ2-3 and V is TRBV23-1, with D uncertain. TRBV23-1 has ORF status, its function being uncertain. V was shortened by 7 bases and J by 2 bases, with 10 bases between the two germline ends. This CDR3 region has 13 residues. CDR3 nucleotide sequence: TGCGCCAGCAACCCCCAGGACACAGATACGCAGTATTTT. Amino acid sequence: CASNPQDTDTQYF.

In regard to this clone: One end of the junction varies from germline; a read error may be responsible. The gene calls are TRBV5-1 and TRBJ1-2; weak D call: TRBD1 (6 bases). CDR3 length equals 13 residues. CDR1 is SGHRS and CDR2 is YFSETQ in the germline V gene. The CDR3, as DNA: TGCGCCAGCGGCTTGGAAGGGACAAATGGCTACACCTTC. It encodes CASGLEGTNGYTF.

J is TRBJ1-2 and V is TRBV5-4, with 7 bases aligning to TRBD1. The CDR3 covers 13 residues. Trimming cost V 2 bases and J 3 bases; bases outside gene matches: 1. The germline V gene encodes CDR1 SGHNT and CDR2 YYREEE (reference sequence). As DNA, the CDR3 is TGTGCCAGCAGCTTAGGGACAGACTATGGCTACACCTTC. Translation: CASSLGTDYGYTF.

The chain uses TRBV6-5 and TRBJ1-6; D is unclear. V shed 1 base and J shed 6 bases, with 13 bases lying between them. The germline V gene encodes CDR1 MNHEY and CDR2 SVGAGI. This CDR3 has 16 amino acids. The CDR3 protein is CASSYFSSGSNSPLHF. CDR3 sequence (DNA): TGTGCCAGCAGTTACTTTTCATCCGGGTCTAATTCACCCCTCCACTTT.